The 3 T cell receptor beta chains below all came from one sample that was sequenced in a study of blood T cell repertoires in COVID-19. Clones were read by immunoSEQ multiplex PCR, and TCRdb kept only the in-frame ones, dropping some. Of more than 120,000 clones listed, around 84% are singletons. Source material: peripheral blood. The receptors shown here come from a human donor with acute or convalescent COVID-19. The donor label of this sample is uncertain.

The chain is built from TRBV9 and TRBJ2-2; 11 nucleotides align to TRBD1. The germline gives CDR1 SGDLS, CDR2 YYNGEE. This CDR3 comprises 15 residues. Trimming took 5 bases from V and 9 from J; bases not matched to a gene: 9. CDR3 amino acids: CASSLDRGRTRELFF. The CDR3 nucleotides read TGTGCCAGCAGTCTGGACAGGGGGCGTACCAGGGAGCTGTTTTTT.

The chain carries TRBV2 and TRBJ1-6; 9 bases are a match to TRBD1. This CDR3 is built from 15 residues. Germline assignment: CDR1 SNHLY and CDR2 FYNNEI. V dropped 0 bases and J dropped 10; count of bases not matched to a gene: 4. The CDR3 spells CASSEAGQGRSPLHF. CDR3 nucleotides: TGTGCCAGCAGTGAAGCGGGACAGGGACGATCACCCCTCCACTTT.

The V call is TRBV4-1, the J call TRBJ2-7, with a possible D match to TRBD2 (6 bases). This CDR3 region has 16 residues. Trimming removed 3 bases from V and 0 bases from J, with 15 bases in between. Germline V gene sequence: CDR1 MGHRA, CDR2 YSYEKL. The CDR3, as DNA: TGCGCCAGCAGCCATTCCACTCGGGGAGGCTCCTACGAGCAGTACTTC. Translation gives CASSHSTRGGSYEQYF.